This passage covers 16 T cell receptor beta chains from one sample sequenced in a study of cytomegalovirus exposure and HLA in healthy donors (dated by TCRdb to the late 2010s). Library construction relied on the immunoSEQ multiplex PCR assay. Imported from immuneACCESS, the table was reduced by TCRdb to in-frame sequences with V and J called. These copies leave out some clones; in studies compared against another copy, an unresolved V gene accounts for under half, and the cause of the remainder is not known. Present in this sample are about 60,000 clones, approximately 96% of which were seen just once. In total, the top ten clones hold 0.9% to 1% of the sample. Sequencing was performed on PBMCs. The receptor source for this set is a man aged 18 to 30 in good health and CMV-seronegative.

The V gene is TRBV28, the J gene TRBJ1-2; 9 nucleotides agree with TRBD1. CDR3 length: 13 residues. Germline lookup yields CDR1 MDHEN and CDR2 SYDVKM. J lost 4 bases, V lost 6 bases, and 3 bases had no gene match. The CDR3 DNA follows: TGTGCCAGCAGCTCGGGACAGGGCTATGGCTACACCTTC. Its translation: CASSSGQGYGYTF.

In DNA form, the CDR3 reads TGCGCCAGCAGCCAATCACCCCGCGGCCTCTCCTACAATGAGCAGTTCTTC. This gives the protein CASSQSPRGLSYNEQFF. The genes are TRBV4-1 and TRBJ2-1, with D uncertain. Between the trimmed V and J ends, which lost 2 bases and 0 bases, there was a span of 14 bases. This CDR3 has 17 amino acids. CDR1 is MGHRA and CDR2 is YSYEKL in the germline V gene.

The chain combines TRBV11-2 with TRBJ2-7, with D unresolved. The V and J ends lost 1 base and 3 bases respectively, with 10 bases between them. The germline V gene has CDR1 SGHAT and CDR2 FQNNGV. The CDR3 covers 14 residues. CDR3 protein: CASSLGRQSYEQYF. The CDR3 DNA is TGTGCCAGCAGCTTAGGGCGGCAGAGCTACGAGCAGTACTTC.

The gene calls are TRBV9 and TRBJ1-1, with D tentatively TRBD1 (6 bases). Trimming took off 4 bases at V and 8 bases at J, with 24 bases between the two ends. The CDR3 is 16 amino acids. Germline-derived CDR1 and CDR2 are SGDLS and YYNGEE. The CDR3 sequence is CASSPHPGTPTKEAFF. The CDR3 region has the DNA TGTGCCAGCAGCCCTCATCCCGGGACACCGACCAAGGAAGCTTTCTTT.

The genes are TRBV19 and TRBJ1-5, with D tentatively TRBD1 (6 bases). This CDR3 region has 18 residues. Germline CDR1 and CDR2: LNHDA and SQIVND (reference sequence). With 3 bases removed from V and 0 bases from J, the gap between germline ends came to 18 bases. The CDR3 sequence: CASSIGSRGDYSNQPQHF. The CDR3 DNA sequence: TGTGCCAGTAGTATCGGGAGTAGGGGGGACTATAGCAATCAGCCCCAGCATTTT.

This chain links TRBV7-9 with TRBJ2-7; the match to TRBD1 covers 11 bases. Trimming cost V 5 bases and J 4 bases; bases outside gene matches: 4. The V gene's germline CDR1 is SEHNR and CDR2 FQNEAQ (reference sequence). The CDR3 sequence is 14 residues long. The CDR3 DNA sequence: TGTGCCAGCAGCATGGACAGGGGGCTATACGAGCAGTACTTC. Translating it yields CASSMDRGLYEQYF.

This clone has only one observation. The V and J genes are TRBV5-4 and TRBJ1-5; 8 positions match TRBD1. J lost 4 bases, V lost 5 bases, and 5 bases had no gene match. There are 14 residues in the CDR3. Germline lookup yields CDR1 SGHNT and CDR2 YYREEE (reference sequence). The CDR3 spells CASSRQGSNQPQHF. Written as DNA, the CDR3 is TGTGCCAGCAGTCGACAGGGGAGTAATCAGCCCCAGCATTTT. The full variable domain, rest sourced from reference TRBV5-4 and TRBJ1-5, is ETGVTQSPTHLIKTRGQQVTLRCSSQSGHNTVSWYQQALGQGPQFIFQYYREEENGRGNFPPRFSGLQFPNYSSELNVNALELDDSALYLCASSRQGSNQPQHFGDGTRLSIL.

The J gene is TRBJ2-3, the V gene TRBV30; TRBD1 matches 11 bases. The V gene end was trimmed by 2 bases and the J gene end by 5 bases; junction bases not matched to a gene: 6. Per germline, CDR1 GTSNPN and CDR2 SVGIG (reference sequence). The CDR3 is 15 amino acids. Here the CDR3 DNA reads TGTGCCTGGAGTCCGGGACAGGGGGTTAGAGATACGCAGTATTTT. Its translation is CAWSPGQGVRDTQYF.

The chain couples TRBV30 to TRBJ1-1; the match to TRBD1 covers 8 bases. This CDR3 has 14 amino acids. After removal of 3 bases from V and 0 bases from J, the junction contained 3 bases not matched to a gene. Per the germline V gene, CDR1 is GTSNPN and CDR2 is SVGIG (reference sequence). CDR3 nucleotide sequence: TGTGCCTGGAGCAAGGGACAGGTGAACACTGAAGCTTTCTTT. Translation: CAWSKGQVNTEAFF.

The chain has TRBV19 and TRBJ2-2, with 11 bases identical to TRBD2. From germline, CDR1 is LNHDA and CDR2 SQIVND (reference sequence). This CDR3 comprises 18 residues. Losses at the gene ends were 0 bases for V and 6 bases for J; bases not matched to a gene: 9. The CDR3 coding sequence is TGTGCCAGTAGTATAGACGGTGCTAGCGGGAGGCTCGCCGGGGAGCTGTTTTTT. Translating it yields CASSIDGASGRLAGELFF.

The V call is TRBV7-8, the J call TRBJ2-3; TRBD1 agrees at 12 bases. V gave up 5 bases and J gave up 3 bases; unmatched junction bases: 6. Looked up from germline, CDR1 is SGHVS and CDR2 is FQNEAQ. The CDR3 runs to 16 residues. The CDR3 DNA is TGTGCCAGCAGCGTTGGGACAGGGGGCAGGACAGATACGCAGTATTTT. Protein sequence: CASSVGTGGRTDTQYF.

The CDR3 DNA reads as TGTGCCAGCAGCTTCGCCGTTTGGGAGACCAATGAGCAGTTCTTC. The encoded protein is CASSFAVWETNEQFF. This chain connects TRBV7-2 to TRBJ2-1, with D perhaps matching TRBD2 (5 bases). Per the germline V gene, CDR1 is SGHTA and CDR2 is FQGNSA. CDR3 length: 15 residues. V shed 3 bases and J shed 6 bases, with 15 bases lying between them.

The chain combines TRBV10-1 with TRBJ2-1; TRBD2 aligns across 7 bases. The CDR3 consists of 18 residues. Germline V gene data show CDR1 as WNHNN and CDR2 as SYGVQD (reference sequence). V shed 2 bases, J shed 3 bases, and the junction held 13 bases outside the gene matches. In nucleotides, the CDR3 is TGCGCCAGCAGTGAGATATGGCGGGAGCGGCGGGGCTACAATGAGCAGTTCTTC. Translation gives CASSEIWRERRGYNEQFF.

V usage is TRBV29-1 and J usage is TRBJ2-3; D may be TRBD2 (5 bases). Per the germline V gene, CDR1 is SQVTM and CDR2 is ANQGSEA. V lost 7 bases to trimming and J lost 3 bases, with 20 bases between them. The CDR3 consists of 15 residues. CDR3 loop: CSANNPGGQTDTQYF. The CDR3 nucleotides read TGCAGCGCTAACAATCCCGGCGGGCAAACAGATACGCAGTATTTT.

The V call is TRBV28, the J call TRBJ1-2, with TRBD1 as a possible D gene (6 bases). Between the trimmed V and J ends, which lost 5 bases and 3 bases, there was a span of 10 bases. This CDR3 region has 13 residues. The V gene's germline CDR1 is MDHEN and CDR2 SYDVKM. The CDR3, as DNA: TGTGCCAGCAGTGGGGGCAGCTACTATGGCTACACCTTC. It yields the protein CASSGGSYYGYTF.

The gene calls are TRBV4-1 and TRBJ2-7; 7 bases map to TRBD1. The V gene's germline CDR1 is MGHRA and CDR2 YSYEKL. V trimming: 4 bases; J trimming: 1 base; junction bases outside the gene matches: 7. This CDR3 is built from 15 residues. CDR3 nucleotides: TGCGCCAGCAGCCCGGGGACAGCGAGGTCCTACGAGCAGTACTTC. Its translation: CASSPGTARSYEQYF.